This T cell receptor beta chain was observed in a study of OX40 agonist ivuxolimab in advanced cancers. Study-wide background: Under the entry rules, prior anti-PD-1, anti-PD-L1 or anti-CTLA-4 therapy was allowed, and about 40% had some. Partial responses were observed in three patients, of whom one had hepatocellular carcinoma and two had cutaneous melanoma.

The germline gives CDR1 PRHDT, CDR2 FYEKMQ (reference sequence). V dropped 5 bases and J dropped 4 bases, with 11 bases sitting between them. This CDR3 region has 13 residues. The table came from immunoSEQ multiplex PCR; TCRdb's copy has only in-frame clones and leaves some out. Found here are around 79,000 clones, under 95% of them singletons; the top ten hold approximately 9.3%. V usage is TRBV13 and J usage is TRBJ1-2; perhaps TRBD1 as D (5 bases). This clonotype was obtained from an adult with an advanced solid tumor such as melanoma, head and neck, liver or kidney cancer. This specimen consisted of CD4+ or CD8+ T cells sorted from blood, obtained in a trial of the OX40 agonist ivuxolimab. CDR3 residues: CASSPGRSYGYTF. CDR3 coding DNA: TGTGCCAGCAGCCCGGGACGGAGCTATGGCTACACCTTC.